This T cell receptor beta chain was captured by sequencing in a study of monozygotic twins with cystic fibrosis. Study-level background: Library input was three micrograms of fragmented DNA, with 15 PCR cycles.

Remarks on this clone: The antigen remains undetermined.

The protocol was immunoSEQ multiplex PCR, while the TCRdb copy is restricted to in-frame clones and leaves out a portion. The sample has around 8,800 clones, roughly nine tenths seen once. Notes on the study in general: Unrelated CF individuals shared fewer identical clonotypes than monozygotic CF twins. J usage was most co-twin-similar in 8 of 16 pairs, V in 13.

Trimming took 10 bases from V and 3 from J; bases not matched to a gene: 5. Germline V gene sequence: CDR1 SEHNR, CDR2 FQNEAQ (reference sequence). CDR3 size: 13 residues. The sequence was obtained from a boy under 10 years old with cystic fibrosis. The sample was blood. The rearrangement uses TRBV7-9 and TRBJ2-2, with 7 bases fitting TRBD1. The CDR3 nucleotides are TGTGCCATCCCCGACAGGGACACCGGGGAGCTGTTTTTT. Protein sequence: CAIPDRDTGELFF.